This T cell receptor beta chain is from a study of blood T cells in healthy people across ages. The study recruited healthy Caucasian donors from Russia who were aged about 6 to 100. The study, taken as a whole, reports: Diversity was higher, and naive CD4+ cells more numerous, in long-lived donors than in aged donors. With age, beta diversity per million T cells declined roughly linearly, significantly by over 35. Naive T cell percentage and TCR beta diversity correlated strongly.

Only a few counts were recorded for this clonotype. Its antigen is unknown. V lost 3 bases to trimming and J lost 1 base, with 12 bases between them. The CDR3 sequence is 15 residues long. Combining a sample-barcoded 5' primer with a J-beta primer mix, a second PCR ran for roughly 6 to 11 cycles. TCRdb processed the 5' RACE reads anew with MiXCR; each CDR3 protein has one entry. Of fewer than 1.5 million distinct CDR3 sequences detected, around 39% appear once; the ten largest clones hold 7% to 9.5%. V is TRBV12-3 or TRBV12-4 and J is TRBJ1-1; possible D gene TRBD1, 5 bases. This clonotype was obtained from a woman aged 18-29 years in good health. Sequences were obtained from blood. CDR3 amino acids: CASSFGGSRNTEAFF. CDR3 in DNA: TGTGCCAGCAGTTTTGGGGGGAGTCGGAACACTGAAGCTTTCTTT.